The next 3 T cell receptor beta chains were all read from a single sample in a study of blood T cell repertoires in COVID-19 (dated by TCRdb to 2018 to 2021). Library method: the immunoSEQ multiplex PCR assay. Held by TCRdb, this immuneACCESS table contains in-frame sequences only and omits some clones. Under half of the omission traces to an unresolved V gene where checked; the cause of the rest is unknown. In this sample the table shows about 270,000 clones, 80% to 90% of which occur a single time. The ten largest account for approximately 6% of the sample. The sequenced sample was peripheral blood. All receptors derive from a man aged 80 or over with acute or convalescent COVID-19.

This sequence joins TRBV3-1 (or the pseudogene TRBV3-2) and TRBJ2-5; no definite D call. The ends were cut back, 1 base at V and 1 base at J, with 10 bases in the middle. The CDR3 loop spans 15 amino acids. The germline CDR1 and CDR2 sequences are LGHDT and YNNKEL (reference sequence). The CDR3 spells CASSQAGGPQETQYF. The DNA for the CDR3 is TGTGCCAGCAGCCAAGCTGGCGGCCCCCAAGAGACCCAGTACTTC.

V is TRBV7-9 and J is TRBJ2-7, with 7 bases that match TRBD2. Germline lookup yields CDR1 SEHNR and CDR2 FQNEAQ (reference sequence). CDR3 length: 14 amino acids. The J segment lost 0 bases and the V segment lost 5 bases, leaving 4 bases of the junction unmatched. This chain's CDR3 is CASSRGGDSYEQYF. DNA for the CDR3: TGTGCCAGCAGCCGTGGGGGGGACTCCTACGAGCAGTACTTC. The variable domain in full, with the rest retrieved from reference TRBV7-9 and TRBJ2-7, is DTGVSQNPRHKITKRGQNVTFRCDPISEHNRLYWYRQTLGQGPEFLTYFQNEAQLEKSRLLSDRFSAERPKGSFSTLEIQRTEQGDSAMYLCASSRGGDSYEQYFGPGTRLTVT.

CDR3 sequence reads: CASSPRGFRETQYF. CDR3 DNA sequence: TGTGCCAGCAGTCCCAGGGGCTTCCGGGAGACCCAGTACTTC. The chain is built from TRBV28 and TRBJ2-5; D perhaps matches TRBD1 (6 bases). V was pared by 5 bases and J by 5 bases, with 15 bases between. Per germline, CDR1 MDHEN and CDR2 SYDVKM. The CDR3 consists of 14 residues.